These 21 T cell receptor beta chains share one sample of origin, sequenced in a study of persistence of HIV-infected CD4 T cells. The libraries were made with immunoSEQ version 4 in survey mode. This table comes from immunoSEQ multiplex PCR, and its TCRdb copy is limited to in-frame clones, with some not included. The data contain tens of thousands of clones, about 77% of them singletons. These receptors have no identified antigens. Cells were stimulated with overlapping HIV-1 Gag 15-mer peptides. Memory cells lacking CD40L and CD69 with high CD45RO were sorted. Here the sequenced sample was CD4+ T cells sorted from PBMCs after approximately 19-hour stimulation, taken from a patient who received antiretroviral therapy. The receptors come from an adult man with HIV who was CMV-seropositive.

The V call is TRBV19, the J call TRBJ2-2; 7 nucleotides align to TRBD2. CDR3 length: 14 amino acids. V was pared by 11 bases and J by 0 bases, with 6 bases of the junction left unmatched. Germline lookup yields CDR1 LNHDA and CDR2 SQIVND (reference sequence). In nucleotides, the CDR3 is TGTGCCTCTAGAGGGAGGGCGAACACCGGGGAGCTGTTTTTT. It specifies CASRGRANTGELFF. Complete variable domain (other parts from reference TRBV19 and TRBJ2-2): DGGITQSPKYLFRKEGQNVTLSCEQNLNHDAMYWYRQDPGQGLRLIYYSQIVNDFQKGDIAEGYSVSREKKESFPLTVTSAQKNPTAFYLCASRGRANTGELFFGEGSRLTVL.

The gene calls are TRBV6-5 and TRBJ1-4; D is ambiguous. The CDR3 sequence is 14 residues long. V was trimmed by 3 bases and J by 5 bases, leaving 10 bases between them. The germline CDR1 and CDR2 sequences are MNHEY and SVGAGI. For the CDR3, the DNA is TGTGCCAGCAGTTATTCCCTCAGGAATGAAAAACTGTTTTTT. Amino acids: CASSYSLRNEKLFF.

J is TRBJ2-3 and V is TRBV5-1, with 9 bases fitting TRBD1. From germline, CDR1 is SGHRS and CDR2 YFSETQ. This CDR3 contains 15 residues. Unmatched junction bases numbered 6, after V lost 2 bases and J lost 5 bases. CDR3 amino acids: CASSFTGQGLDTQYF. The CDR3 DNA is TGCGCCAGCAGCTTTACGGGACAGGGATTAGATACGCAGTATTTT.

This chain links TRBV6-2 or TRBV6-3 with TRBJ2-1; 7 bases fit TRBD2. The ends lost 5 bases at V and 6 bases at J; junction bases unmatched: 10. The CDR3 has 15 amino acids. Germline assignment: CDR1 MNHEY and CDR2 SVGEGT. The CDR3 is CASSPPTSKGNEQFF. The CDR3 nucleotides are TGTGCCAGCAGTCCGCCGACTAGCAAAGGCAATGAGCAGTTCTTC.

CDR3 sequence (DNA): TGTGCCAGCAGCTTAGGGATGGGACAGGGGAGGTTGTCCTACGAGCAGTACTTC. Protein sequence: CASSLGMGQGRLSYEQYF. The chain is built from TRBV11-2 and TRBJ2-7; 10 bases map to TRBD1. Germline V gene data show CDR1 as SGHAT and CDR2 as FQNNGV. Trimming cost V 1 base and J 1 base; bases outside gene matches: 10. CDR3 length: 18 amino acids.

The CDR3 bases are TGTGCCAGCCGCCTGGGCAGGGGGACAGATACGCAGTATTTT. This sequence encodes CASRLGRGTDTQYF. V is TRBV28 and J is TRBJ2-3; 7 nucleotides match TRBD1. With 8 bases clipped from V and 3 bases from J, the junction kept 8 bases outside the gene matches. The germline V gene has CDR1 MDHEN and CDR2 SYDVKM. CDR3 size: 14 residues.

This chain joins TRBV5-1 and TRBJ2-5; the D gene could be TRBD1 or TRBD2 (5 bases each). The germline V and J ends were trimmed by 0 bases and 3 bases, with 15 bases remaining between them. The germline CDR1 and CDR2 sequences are SGHRS and YFSETQ. CDR3 length equals 16 residues. As DNA, the CDR3 is TGCGCCAGCAGCTTGGGGCAGGGTGACGGGGAAGAGACCCAGTACTTC. Residues: CASSLGQGDGEETQYF.

V usage is TRBV3-1 (or the pseudogene TRBV3-2) and J usage is TRBJ1-2; tentatively, D is TRBD1 (6 bases). Per the germline V gene, CDR1 is LGHDT and CDR2 is YNNKEL (reference sequence). Trimming took 4 bases from V and 1 from J, leaving 7 bases between them. This CDR3 contains 13 residues. For the CDR3, the DNA is TGTGCCAGCAGCCGGGACATTAACTATGGCTACACCTTC. Translated: CASSRDINYGYTF.

This clone was seen just once. CDR3 coding DNA: TGTGCCAGCAAACCCGACGACAGGGTCGTTGCAACTAATGAAAAACTGTTTTTT. Its protein product is CASKPDDRVVATNEKLFF. V gene TRBV2 combines with J gene TRBJ1-4; TRBD1 agrees at 7 bases. Germline V gene sequence: CDR1 SNHLY, CDR2 FYNNEI. With 7 bases clipped from V and 0 bases from J, the junction kept 14 bases outside the gene matches. The CDR3 sequence is 18 residues long.

The rearrangement links TRBV29-1 to TRBJ2-6; 8 bases agree with TRBD1. This CDR3 is 17 amino acids long. Germline V lookup: CDR1 SQVTM, CDR2 ANQGSEA. After removal of 5 bases from V and 0 bases from J, the junction contained 9 bases not matched to a gene. The CDR3 sequence: CSVSDGQGRSGANVLTF. CDR3 sequence (DNA): TGCAGCGTTAGTGACGGACAGGGTCGCTCTGGGGCCAACGTCCTGACTTTC.

The J gene is TRBJ2-2, the V gene TRBV7-6; D gene ambiguous. The germline gives CDR1 SGHVS, CDR2 FNYEAQ. The length of the CDR3 is 14 residues. Trimming pared 1 base from V and 7 bases from J, leaving 10 bases between. This CDR3 is CASSLGGNVGELFF. CDR3 nucleotides: TGTGCCAGCAGCTTAGGGGGTAACGTCGGGGAGCTGTTTTTT.

The chain carries TRBV18 and TRBJ1-2, with a tentative D call TRBD1 (6 bases). V lost 0 bases to trimming and J lost 8 bases, with 10 bases between them. The V gene's germline CDR1 is KGHSH and CDR2 LQKENI. This CDR3 region has 13 residues. CDR3 region: CASSPPRGGGYTF. In DNA form, the CDR3 reads TGTGCCAGCTCACCACCCCGGGGGGGCGGCTACACCTTC.

This chain links TRBV10-2 with TRBJ2-3; 10 positions agree with TRBD1. Per germline, CDR1 WSHSY and CDR2 SAAADI. The CDR3 runs to 15 residues. V lost 6 bases and J lost 2; bases outside the gene matches: 5. CDR3 sequence reads: CASREGQGYTDTQYF. The CDR3 DNA reads as TGCGCCAGCAGGGAGGGACAGGGGTACACAGATACGCAGTATTTT.

V is TRBV3-1 (or the pseudogene TRBV3-2) and J is TRBJ1-2, with D unclear. This CDR3 is 14 amino acids long. Germline CDR1 LGHDT, CDR2 YNNKEL (reference sequence). V shed 3 bases and J shed 2 bases, with 10 bases lying between them. The CDR3 coding sequence is TGTGCCAGCAGCCAGGGAAACCGAAACTATGGCTACACCTTC. Residues: CASSQGNRNYGYTF.

The rearrangement uses TRBV6-6 and TRBJ1-1; the match to TRBD1 covers 7 bases. CDR1 and CDR2 from the germline V gene are MNHNY and SVGAGI (reference sequence). The length of the CDR3 is 14 residues. The ends lost 2 bases at V and 2 bases at J; junction bases unmatched: 2. Here the CDR3 reads CASSYRQGNTEAFF. As DNA, the CDR3 is TGTGCCAGCAGTTACCGACAGGGAAACACTGAAGCTTTCTTT.

Only a few counts were recorded for this clone. The chain's CDR3 is CASNPGTDYEQYF. The CDR3 DNA sequence: TGCGCCAGCAACCCCGGGACAGACTACGAGCAGTACTTC. This sequence joins TRBV5-1 and TRBJ2-7, with TRBD1 matching 7 bases. CDR1 is SGHRS, CDR2 YFSETQ, per germline. The CDR3 is made up of 13 amino acids. The J segment lost 3 bases and the V segment lost 6 bases, leaving 6 bases of the junction unmatched.

The rearrangement uses TRBV28 and TRBJ2-5; D not certain. The V and J ends lost 2 bases and 6 bases respectively, with 4 bases between them. The CDR3 spans 11 residues. Germline CDR1 reads MDHEN; CDR2 reads SYDVKM. The chain's CDR3 is CASSLGKTQYF. The CDR3 DNA is TGTGCCAGCAGTTTAGGCAAGACCCAGTACTTC.

The V gene is TRBV9, the J gene TRBJ2-6; 10 nucleotides agree with TRBD2. V dropped 4 bases and J dropped 0; count of bases not matched to a gene: 4. The CDR3 is 17 amino acids. The germline V gene encodes CDR1 SGDLS and CDR2 YYNGEE. CDR3 bases: TGTGCCAGCAGCTTTAGCGGGGGGAGCTCTGGGGCCAACGTCCTGACTTTC. It codes for CASSFSGGSSGANVLTF.

The chain links TRBV4-1 to TRBJ1-3; 9 bases map to TRBD1. J was trimmed by 4 bases and V by 5 bases; bases with no gene match: 6. CDR1 and CDR2 from the germline V gene are MGHRA and YSYEKL. The CDR3 has 15 residues. In DNA form, the CDR3 reads TGCGCCAGCAGCGAACAGGGGGCGCGGGGAAACACCATATATTTT. This sequence encodes CASSEQGARGNTIYF.

V gene TRBV10-2 combines with J gene TRBJ2-7; D could derive from TRBD1 or TRBD2 (5 bases each). Germline V CDR1 and CDR2: WSHSY, SAAADI. This CDR3 comprises 15 residues. V lost 2 bases to trimming and J lost 3 bases, with 14 bases between them. CDR3 loop: CASSEIGAPYYEQYF. CDR3 bases: TGCGCCAGCAGTGAGATCGGGGCGCCGTACTACGAGCAGTACTTC.

This clone was picked up a small number of times. The chain carries TRBV14 and TRBJ2-7, with a tentative D call TRBD2 (5 bases). Germline values: CDR1 SGHDN, CDR2 FVKESK. The CDR3 contains 11 residues. The V end lost 6 bases, the J end lost 8 bases, and 11 bases lay between the germline ends. CDR3 coding DNA: TGTGCCAGCAGTGGAGGTCCTAAGCAGTACTTC. The encoded protein is CASSGGPKQYF.